A single sample is the source of the 18 T cell receptor beta chains below, sequenced in a study. TCRdb analysed the RT-PCR reads with MiXCR anew, one entry per CDR3 protein. The data contain about 680,000 distinct CDR3 sequences, 12% to 15% of them singletons. The sequenced material came from memory CD4+ T cells from blood. The receptors stem from a female donor in good health, serving as a healthy control.

The rearrangement uses TRBV10-3 and TRBJ1-1; D is possibly TRBD1 (5 bases). With 3 bases removed from V and 4 bases from J, the gap between germline ends came to 12 bases. The germline CDR1 and CDR2 sequences are ENHRY and SYGVKD. The CDR3 runs to 14 residues. The CDR3 protein is CAISESGGSTEAFF. The CDR3 DNA is TGTGCCATCAGTGAAAGCGGGGGTAGCACTGAAGCTTTCTTT.

A few counts support this clonotype. The chain has TRBV2 and TRBJ1-5; no clear D gene. Germline V lookup: CDR1 SNHLY, CDR2 FYNNEI. Deletions cut 8 bases from V and 8 bases from J, with 10 bases between. The CDR3 spans 11 residues. CDR3 sequence reads: CASGQKKPQHF. The CDR3 region has the DNA TGTGCCAGCGGTCAAAAAAAGCCCCAGCATTTT.

This clonotype came up a few times. The CDR3 nucleotides are TGTGCCAGCAGTTTTCTTGCTGTGACTACAGATACGCAGTATTTT. The encoded protein is CASSFLAVTTDTQYF. The chain combines TRBV27 with TRBJ2-3; D is uncertain. This CDR3 has 15 amino acids. Trimming took 3 bases from V and 3 from J, leaving 13 bases between them. CDR1 and CDR2 (germline): MNHEY, SMNVEV (reference sequence).

In this sample, this clonotype turned up many times. CDR3 bases: TGTGCCAGCAGTCAGAATGGGCGGTCGAACCAAGAGACCCAGTACTTC. Translation: CASSQNGRSNQETQYF. The gene calls are TRBV6-5 and TRBJ2-5; D gene unclear. This CDR3 comprises 16 residues. The germline V and J ends were trimmed by 5 bases and 0 bases, with 16 bases remaining between them. Germline V gene sequence: CDR1 MNHEY, CDR2 SVGAGI.

This chain connects TRBV4-1 to TRBJ2-5, with D tentatively TRBD1 (5 bases). CDR1 is MGHRA, CDR2 YSYEKL, per germline. Deletions cut 1 base from V and 7 bases from J, with 13 bases between. CDR3 length: 14 residues. The DNA of the CDR3 is TGCGCCAGCAGCCAAGTCAGGACAATTTGGACCCAGTACTTC. This encodes CASSQVRTIWTQYF.

This chain connects TRBV6-2 or TRBV6-3 to TRBJ2-2; either TRBD1 or TRBD2 may supply D (5 bases each). CDR1 is MNHEY, CDR2 SVGEGT, per germline. V dropped 2 bases and J dropped 13 bases, with 11 bases sitting between them. This CDR3 spans 12 amino acids. CDR3 region: CASSYKGDVLFF. Written as DNA, the CDR3 is TGTGCCAGCAGTTACAAAGGGGACGTGCTGTTTTTT.

This clonotype was found a few times. This chain connects TRBV28 to TRBJ2-7; D possibly uses TRBD1 or TRBD2 (5 bases each). Trimming stripped 7 bases from V and 2 bases from J, with 9 bases between. The CDR3 is 12 residues long. CDR1 and CDR2 (germline): MDHEN, SYDVKM. The CDR3 DNA sequence: TGTGCCAGCAAACCGGGGCCCTACGAGCAGTACTTC. It translates to CASKPGPYEQYF.

This clonotype was seen at least ten times. V and J are TRBV5-1 and TRBJ2-3; D might be TRBD1 (5 bases). Trimming cost V 0 bases and J 4 bases, with 9 bases left between them. Germline V CDR1 and CDR2: SGHRS, YFSETQ. The CDR3 is 14 amino acids. The CDR3 bases are TGCGCCAGCAGCTTGGTTCAGGGATCAGATACGCAGTATTTT. Its translation: CASSLVQGSDTQYF.

This clonotype occurred many times. V usage is TRBV7-2 and J usage is TRBJ2-3; tentative D call: TRBD1 (6 bases). Trimming cost V 5 bases and J 5 bases, with 14 bases left between them. This CDR3 comprises 14 residues. The germline gives CDR1 SGHTA, CDR2 FQGNSA. CDR3 in DNA: TGTGCCAGCAGCCCTATCCGGACAGAAGATACGCAGTATTTT. It specifies CASSPIRTEDTQYF.

This clonotype was seen many times. The genes are TRBV12-3 or TRBV12-4 and TRBJ1-6, with TRBD1 matching 7 bases. The CDR3 covers 14 residues. The ends lost 1 base at V and 7 bases at J; junction bases unmatched: 1. The CDR3 loop is CASSLGTGNSPLHF. CDR3 nucleotide sequence: TGTGCCAGCAGTTTAGGGACAGGAAATTCACCCCTCCACTTT.

In its sample, this clonotype was seen many times. The rearrangement joins TRBV20-1 to TRBJ2-7; 7 nucleotides align to TRBD1. This CDR3 region has 15 residues. Germline V gene data show CDR1 as DFQATT and CDR2 as SNEGSKA (reference sequence). The V segment lost 3 bases and the J segment 0 bases; nucleotides outside the gene matches: 8. The CDR3 loop reads CSASLGQMSSYEQYF. In DNA, the CDR3 is TGCAGTGCTAGTTTGGGACAGATGAGCTCCTACGAGCAGTACTTC.

This clonotype has at least ten counts. This chain uses TRBV20-1 with TRBJ2-7; D is possibly TRBD2 (6 bases). The germline gives CDR1 DFQATT, CDR2 SNEGSKA (reference sequence). The CDR3 is made up of 15 amino acids. V shed 6 bases and J shed 0 bases, with 18 bases lying between them. CDR3 amino acids: CSAGRGRTDSYEQYF. The CDR3 bases are TGCAGTGCCGGCCGGGGGAGAACCGACTCCTACGAGCAGTACTTC.

V and J are TRBV29-1 and TRBJ1-1, with D unresolved. The V end was cut by 4 bases, the J end by 2 bases, with 11 bases between. Germline CDR1 is SQVTM and CDR2 is ANQGSEA. This CDR3 has 13 residues. The CDR3 nucleotides are TGCAGCGTTGTGAGGGATGGAAACACTGAAGCTTTCTTT. It is translated as CSVVRDGNTEAFF.

This clonotype was recorded at least ten times. The chain combines TRBV28 with TRBJ2-7; 9 bases match TRBD1. Losses at the gene ends were 5 bases for V and 4 bases for J; bases not matched to a gene: 24. The CDR3 sequence is 20 residues long. Germline V lookup: CDR1 MDHEN, CDR2 SYDVKM. The CDR3 DNA is TGTGCCAGCAGTCCCCCTCGAGGGACAGGGTTTAGGCCCCCTCATTACGAGCAGTACTTC. Amino acids: CASSPPRGTGFRPPHYEQYF.

This clonotype appeared a few times. The chain joins TRBV29-1 to TRBJ1-1; unclear D gene. Trimming pared 6 bases from V and 3 bases from J, leaving 17 bases between. Germline CDR1 and CDR2: SQVTM and ANQGSEA. CDR3 length equals 14 residues. The CDR3 is CSVLGGSRDTEAFF. Here the CDR3 DNA reads TGCAGCGTACTCGGCGGGTCGCGTGACACTGAAGCTTTCTTT.

V usage is TRBV6-1 and J usage is TRBJ1-5, with D maybe TRBD1 (5 bases). The CDR3 totals 16 residues. Germline values: CDR1 MNHNS, CDR2 SASEGT. Trimming took 0 bases from V and 9 from J, leaving 18 bases between them. CDR3 bases: TGTGCCAGCAGTGAAGCACTTGGGACCGGTGCGCGGCCCCAGCATTTT. It specifies CASSEALGTGARPQHF.

This clonotype has only a few counts. This chain joins TRBV30 and TRBJ1-1, with a tentative D call TRBD1 (5 bases). The CDR3 has 13 amino acids. Germline lookup yields CDR1 GTSNPN and CDR2 SVGIG (reference sequence). Trimming shortened V by 0 bases and J by 1 base, and 6 bases separated the two germline ends. DNA of the CDR3: TGTGCCTGGAGTGTACAGGAGAACACTGAAGCTTTCTTT. Its protein product is CAWSVQENTEAFF.

The chain uses TRBV3-1 and TRBJ2-3; 7 bases are shared with TRBD2. V lost 3 bases, J lost 6 bases, and 3 bases stayed unmatched. The length of the CDR3 is 13 residues. Germline values: CDR1 LGHDT, CDR2 YNNKEL (reference sequence). In DNA, the CDR3 is TGTGCCAGCAGCCAGTCTAGCGGCGATACGCAGTATTTT. It encodes CASSQSSGDTQYF.